This TCR beta chain was sequenced during a study of HIV-infected patients and healthy controls. This clonotype has ten or more counts. Each CDR3 protein is one row after TCRdb ran MiXCR on the 5' RACE reads. The profile covers approximately 64,000 distinct CDR3 sequences, with about 19% appearing a single time and 1.1% to 1.5% taken by the ten largest. The sequence derives from a human donor in good health. Sequencing was carried out using CD4+ T cells from blood.

CDR3 protein: CATLPFSGNTEAFF. CDR3 sequence (DNA): TGTGCCACCCTCCCTTTTTCGGGGAACACTGAAGCTTTCTTT. The chain links TRBV27 to TRBJ1-1, with unresolved D. Germline loops: CDR1 MNHEY, CDR2 SMNVEV (reference sequence). Trimming cost V 10 bases and J 1 base, with 16 bases left between them. CDR3 length equals 14 residues.